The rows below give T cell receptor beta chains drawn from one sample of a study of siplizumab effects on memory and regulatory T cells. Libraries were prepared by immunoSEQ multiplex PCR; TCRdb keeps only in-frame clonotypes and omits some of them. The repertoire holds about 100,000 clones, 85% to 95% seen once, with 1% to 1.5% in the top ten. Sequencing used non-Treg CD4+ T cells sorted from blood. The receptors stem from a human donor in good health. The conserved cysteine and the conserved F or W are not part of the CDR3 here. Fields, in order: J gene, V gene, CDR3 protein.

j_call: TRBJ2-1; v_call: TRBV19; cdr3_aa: ASSPTGVKNEQF
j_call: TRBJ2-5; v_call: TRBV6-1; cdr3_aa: ASSESGTPRETQY
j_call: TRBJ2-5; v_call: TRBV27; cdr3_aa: ASSLGASGFQETQY
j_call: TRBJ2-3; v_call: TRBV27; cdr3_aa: ASSLTSGRAPPTDTQY
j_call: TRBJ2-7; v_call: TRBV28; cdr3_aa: ASTSGGASGYEQY
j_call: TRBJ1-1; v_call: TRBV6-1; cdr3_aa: ASRIQTVGNTEAF
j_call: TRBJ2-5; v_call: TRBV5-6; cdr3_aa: ASSFTGAWETQY
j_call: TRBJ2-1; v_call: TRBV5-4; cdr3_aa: ASSSGLADNNEQF
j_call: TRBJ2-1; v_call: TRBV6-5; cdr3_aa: ASSYSRIDEQF
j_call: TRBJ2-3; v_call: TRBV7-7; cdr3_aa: ASSPGQSTDTQY
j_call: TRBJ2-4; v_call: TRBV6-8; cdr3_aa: ASSYSIIAGVPRAKNIQY
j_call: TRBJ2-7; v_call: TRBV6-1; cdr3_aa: ASSEAHRYEQY
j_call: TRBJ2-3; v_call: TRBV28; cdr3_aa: ASSSASGSTDTQY
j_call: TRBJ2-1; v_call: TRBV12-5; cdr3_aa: ASGLPQGSNEQF
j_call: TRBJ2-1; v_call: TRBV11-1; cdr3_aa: ASSLERGAYNEQF
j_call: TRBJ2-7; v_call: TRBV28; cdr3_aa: ASSLKINYEQY
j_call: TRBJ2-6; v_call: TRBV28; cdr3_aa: ASSPGQGFRNVLT
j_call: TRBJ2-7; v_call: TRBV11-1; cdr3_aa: ASSLVTSEQY
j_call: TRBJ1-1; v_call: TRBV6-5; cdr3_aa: ASSPTSPTREIF
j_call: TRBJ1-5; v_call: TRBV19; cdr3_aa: ASSIYNQPQH
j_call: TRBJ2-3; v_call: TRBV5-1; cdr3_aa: ASSLVTSSTDTQY
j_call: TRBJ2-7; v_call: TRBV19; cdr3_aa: ASSIRGDLTSYEQY
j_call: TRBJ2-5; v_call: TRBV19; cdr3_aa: ASSFRDREVTQY
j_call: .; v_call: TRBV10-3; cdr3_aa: AIQVSGTYEQY
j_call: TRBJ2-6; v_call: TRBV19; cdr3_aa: ASSIYLAGVGTNVLT
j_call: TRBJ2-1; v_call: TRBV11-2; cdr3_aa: ASSLVFGEQF
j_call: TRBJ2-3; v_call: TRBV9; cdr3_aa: ASSEDRGWSDTQY
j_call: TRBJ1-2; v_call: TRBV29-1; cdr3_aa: SASTASNYGYT
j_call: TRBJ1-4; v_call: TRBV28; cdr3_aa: ASTAGGMREKLF
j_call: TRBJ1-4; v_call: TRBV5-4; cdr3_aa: ASSLTGDATNEKLF
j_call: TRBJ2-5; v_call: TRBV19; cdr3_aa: ASSQQGVETQY
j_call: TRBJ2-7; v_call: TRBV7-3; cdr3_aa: ASSPGTGPYEQY
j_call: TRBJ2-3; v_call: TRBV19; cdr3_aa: ASSLDRSRNTQY
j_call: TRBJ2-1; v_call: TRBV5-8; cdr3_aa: ASSLRRANEQF
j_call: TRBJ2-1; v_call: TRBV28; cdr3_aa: ASSLWTSGAYNEQF
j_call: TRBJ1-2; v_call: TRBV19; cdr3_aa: ASSIPDRGVSYGYT
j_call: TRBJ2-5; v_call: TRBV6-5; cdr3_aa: ASSYSGQYSQETQY
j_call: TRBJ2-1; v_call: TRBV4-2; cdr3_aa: ASSHRLAGDYNEQF
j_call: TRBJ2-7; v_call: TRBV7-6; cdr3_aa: ASSLFPSYEQY